This T cell receptor (beta chain) came from a study of beta chain features in type 1 diabetes. Study results and limitations: Type 1 diabetes patients showed a moderate but significant shortening of TCRB CDR3s in all four CD4+ subsets. Any PCR bias toward short templates would affect both groups alike.

CD45RO/CCR7/CD25/CD127/CD95/CD27 sorting isolated CD4+ naive, central memory, regulatory and stem cell-like memory cells. This CDR3 is built from 15 residues. Looked up from germline, CDR1 is MDHEN and CDR2 is SYDVKM. Between the trimmed V and J ends, which lost 3 bases and 3 bases, there was a span of 15 bases. A word on this clone: Its antigen is currently unknown.

Sequenced material consisted of expressed TCRB transcripts (all of the isolated RNA was reverse transcribed). The study sequenced naive, central memory and regulatory T cell samples to an average of about 3.6 million reads. Clones were read by immunoSEQ multiplex PCR, and TCRdb kept only the in-frame ones, dropping some. The sample holds about 220,000 clones; roughly 10% are singletons and the top ten take less than 1.5%. Sample: central memory CD4+ T cells from blood. The chain carries TRBV28 and TRBJ2-7; TRBD2 might be the D (5 bases). The sequence came from a man younger than 30 in good health. The CDR3 coding sequence is TGTGCCAGCAGTTTCCCGTCTAGCTTAGACTACGAGCAGTACTTC. The encoded protein is CASSFPSSLDYEQYF.